The 25 T cell receptor beta chains below all came from one sample that was sequenced in a study. TCRdb itself ran the RT-PCR reads through MiXCR, one entry per CDR3 protein. Of about 680,000 distinct CDR3 sequences listed, around 14% are singletons. The specimen was memory CD4+ T cells from blood. These receptors were collected from a female donor in good health, serving as a healthy control.

This clonotype was seen more than once but under ten times. CDR3 nucleotides: TGTGCCAGCAGCGGAAGGGTAGCCCAACGGAATGAGCAGTTCTTC. Its protein product is CASSGRVAQRNEQFF. The rearrangement uses TRBV5-4 and TRBJ2-1; D is ambiguous. The CDR3 runs to 15 residues. CDR1 is SGHNT and CDR2 is YYREEE in the germline V gene (reference sequence). With 4 bases removed from V and 7 bases from J, the gap between germline ends came to 18 bases.

This clonotype was observed a few times. This chain uses TRBV7-9 with TRBJ1-2, with 7 nucleotides matching TRBD1. The CDR3 has 16 amino acids. J gave up 1 base and V 5 bases, and 10 bases lay outside the gene matches. CDR1 is SEHNR and CDR2 is FQNEAQ in the germline V gene (reference sequence). The CDR3 coding sequence is TGTGCCAGCAGCCGAGTCAACAGGGGAGTTAACTATGGCTACACCTTC. It specifies CASSRVNRGVNYGYTF.

This chain links TRBV18 with TRBJ1-5, with D possibly being TRBD1 (6 bases). Germline V gene lookup returns CDR1 KGHSH and CDR2 LQKENI. The CDR3 loop spans 18 amino acids. V lost 3 bases and J lost 0, with 18 bases in between. The CDR3 spells CASSPAGQGLGSNQPQHF. CDR3 sequence (DNA): TGTGCCAGCTCACCTGCGGGGCAGGGGTTGGGTAGCAATCAGCCCCAGCATTTT.

This clonotype appeared a few times. This chain uses TRBV7-6 with TRBJ2-2; D not certain. The ends were cut back, 1 base at V and 2 bases at J, with 5 bases in the middle. This CDR3 is built from 14 residues. Germline V lookup: CDR1 SGHVS, CDR2 FNYEAQ. The CDR3 sequence is CASSLVINTGELFF. CDR3 coding DNA: TGTGCCAGCAGCTTAGTTATCAACACCGGGGAGCTGTTTTTT.

Written as DNA, the CDR3 is TGCGCCAGCAGCCAAGAAGGGACAGGGTATTCACCCCTCCACTTT. Protein sequence: CASSQEGTGYSPLHF. This chain connects TRBV4-3 to TRBJ1-6; 9 bases line up with TRBD1. Trimming at V came to 0 bases and at J to 8 bases, leaving 2 bases not matched to a gene. The CDR3 contains 15 residues. Germline V gives CDR1 LGHNA, CDR2 YSLEER.

The V gene is TRBV6-2 or TRBV6-3, the J gene TRBJ1-1; D unclear. Trimming shortened V by 6 bases and J by 8 bases, and 13 bases separated the two germline ends. Germline V gives CDR1 MNHEY, CDR2 SVGEGT. This CDR3 has 12 amino acids. For the CDR3, the DNA is TGTGCCAGCAGCCGGACCTTTTTAGAAGCTTTCTTT. Protein product: CASSRTFLEAFF.

This chain uses TRBV12-3 or TRBV12-4 with TRBJ2-1; D ambiguous. V lost 5 bases and J 11 bases, leaving 13 bases between the germline ends. The length of the CDR3 is 12 residues. The CDR3: CASSPQTGQQFF. As DNA, the CDR3 is TGTGCCAGCAGTCCCCAAACTGGGCAGCAGTTCTTC.

This clonotype has a handful of counts. This chain joins TRBV3-1 and TRBJ2-2; D uncertain. Germline V gene data show CDR1 as LGHDT and CDR2 as YNNKEL (reference sequence). There are 15 residues in the CDR3. V gave up 4 bases and J gave up 1 base, with 10 bases separating them. In DNA, the CDR3 is TGTGCCAGCAGCCCAAGGTGGCAGAACACCGGGGAGCTGTTTTTT. This sequence encodes CASSPRWQNTGELFF. The entire variable domain, with the rest obtained from reference TRBV3-1 and TRBJ2-2, is as follows: DTAVSQTPKYLVTQMGNDKSIKCEQNLGHDTMYWYKQDSKKFLKIMFSYNNKELIINETVPNRFSPKSPDKAHLNLHINSLELGDSAVYFCASSPRWQNTGELFFGEGSRLTVL.

With regard to this clonotype: A read error may produce the germline difference seen at one junction end. The J gene is TRBJ2-1, the V gene TRBV7-7, with D possibly being TRBD2 (5 bases). The V gene's germline CDR1 is SSHAT and CDR2 FNYEAQ (reference sequence). This CDR3 has 13 residues. CDR3 sequence (DNA): TGTGCCAGCAGCCCTCTCGGGGAAGGCGAGCATTTCTTC. Translated: CASSPLGEGEHFF. Using reference TRBV7-7 and TRBJ2-1 for the parts outside the CDR3, the full variable domain is GAGVSQSPRYKVTKRGQDVTLRCDPISSHATLYWYQQALGQGPEFLTYFNYEAQPDKSGLPSDRFSAERPEGSISTLTIQRTEQRDSAMYRCASSPLGEGEHFFGPGTRLTVL.

J is TRBJ2-7 and V is TRBV4-1; TRBD2 matches 8 bases. The CDR3 extends over 13 amino acids. V lost 6 bases, J lost 5 bases, and 6 bases stayed unmatched. Germline loops: CDR1 MGHRA, CDR2 YSYEKL. CDR3 sequence (DNA): TGCGCCAGCAGGGGACTAGAGTCCCACGAGCAGTACTTC. This sequence encodes CASRGLESHEQYF.

In this sample, this clonotype turned up many times. J is TRBJ2-1 and V is TRBV20-1; 12 bases match TRBD1. Per the germline V gene, CDR1 is DFQATT and CDR2 is SNEGSKA (reference sequence). The ends lost 6 bases at V and 0 bases at J; junction bases unmatched: 15. CDR3 length: 19 residues. The CDR3 DNA is TGCAGTGCCCGCCCGATCGGGACAGGGGGCTGGGACTCCTACAATGAGCAGTTCTTC. Amino acid sequence: CSARPIGTGGWDSYNEQFF.

This clonotype was detected only a few times. V is TRBV5-1 and J is TRBJ2-7; D perhaps matches TRBD1 (6 bases). Germline V gene sequence: CDR1 SGHRS, CDR2 YFSETQ. The CDR3 spans 13 residues. Trimming cost V 1 base and J 12 bases, with 17 bases left between them. CDR3 residues: CASSLLQGELLYF. The CDR3 coding sequence is TGCGCCAGCAGCTTGTTACAGGGTGAACTTCTGTACTTC.

The chain is built from TRBV7-2 and TRBJ2-1; TRBD2 aligns across 11 bases. V lost 4 bases and J lost 6; bases outside the gene matches: 11. The germline V gene encodes CDR1 SGHTA and CDR2 FQGNSA. The CDR3 contains 17 residues. The chain's CDR3 is CASSSSRLAGIFNEQFF. The CDR3, as DNA: TGTGCCAGCAGCTCAAGTCGACTAGCGGGAATATTCAATGAGCAGTTCTTC.

The chain uses TRBV20-1 and TRBJ2-1; perhaps D is TRBD1 or TRBD2 (6 bases each). Germline V gives CDR1 DFQATT, CDR2 SNEGSKA (reference sequence). The CDR3 has 14 amino acids. The germline V and J ends were trimmed by 0 bases and 6 bases, with 12 bases remaining between them. DNA of the CDR3: TGCAGTGCTAGAGATGGGGGGCAGCTCAATGAGCAGTTCTTC. Translated, it gives CSARDGGQLNEQFF.

The chain combines TRBV10-1 with TRBJ1-1, with 7 bases lining up with TRBD1. CDR3 length: 13 amino acids. V lost 6 bases, J lost 5 bases, and 6 bases stayed unmatched. Germline CDR1 is WNHNN and CDR2 is SYGVQD (reference sequence). The DNA of the CDR3 is TGCGCCAGCAGGAACAGGGGATCGACTGAAGCTTTCTTT. This translates into CASRNRGSTEAFF.

This clonotype turned up a few times. The J gene is TRBJ2-1, the V gene TRBV7-2; no definite D call. The CDR3 contains 13 residues. The ends were cut back, 0 bases at V and 5 bases at J, with 5 bases in the middle. Germline assignment: CDR1 SGHTA and CDR2 FQGNSA. CDR3 amino acids: CASSLAENNEQFF. CDR3 coding DNA: TGTGCCAGCAGCTTAGCGGAAAACAATGAGCAGTTCTTC. Filled out from reference TRBV7-2 and TRBJ2-1, the complete variable domain reads GAGVSQSPSNKVTEKGKDVELRCDPISGHTALYWYRQSLGQGLEFLIYFQGNSAPDKSGLPSDRFSAERTGGSVSTLTIQRTQQEDSAVYLCASSLAENNEQFFGPGTRLTVL.

The V and J genes are TRBV28 and TRBJ2-1, with D unresolved. Trimming took 6 bases from V and 9 from J, leaving 9 bases between them. CDR1 MDHEN and CDR2 SYDVKM come from the germline V gene. The CDR3 is 11 residues long. The CDR3 bases are TGTGCCAGCAGACGAAATTCTGAGCAGTTCTTC. Protein sequence: CASRRNSEQFF.

V usage is TRBV6-2 or TRBV6-3 and J usage is TRBJ2-7, with TRBD2 matching over 14 bases. Germline CDR1 is MNHEY and CDR2 is SVGEGT. The CDR3 is made up of 16 amino acids. V lost 5 bases to trimming and J lost 6 bases; unmatched junction nucleotides: 9. For the CDR3, the DNA is TGTGCCAGCAGTGGGGGACTAGCGGGAGTAGTTGGCGAGCAGTACTTC. Protein sequence: CASSGGLAGVVGEQYF.

This clonotype occurred a few times. The chain uses TRBV7-8 and TRBJ2-2, with D uncertain. The CDR3 runs 15 residues. V lost 5 bases and J 5 bases, leaving 15 bases between the germline ends. Germline V CDR1 and CDR2: SGHVS, FQNEAQ. The CDR3, as DNA: TGTGCCAGCAGCCAGGCTGGCGGAGCGACCGGGGAGCTGTTTTTT. Its protein product is CASSQAGGATGELFF.

This chain uses TRBV7-6 with TRBJ2-5, with 9 bases matching TRBD1. CDR3 size: 16 residues. CDR1 and CDR2 from the germline V gene are SGHVS and FNYEAQ. V dropped 3 bases and J dropped 5; count of bases not matched to a gene: 10. The CDR3 region is CASSFDRGGGSETQYF. CDR3 nucleotide sequence: TGTGCCAGCAGCTTCGACAGGGGGGGCGGATCGGAGACCCAGTACTTC.

The table lists this clonotype with a few counts. The J gene is TRBJ2-3, the V gene TRBV5-1, with 8 nucleotides matching TRBD2. The germline V gene encodes CDR1 SGHRS and CDR2 YFSETQ. This CDR3 is built from 16 residues. Trimming at V came to 3 bases and at J to 5 bases, leaving 11 bases not matched to a gene. The CDR3 spells CASSWRLGLGQDTQYF. CDR3 nucleotides: TGCGCCAGCAGCTGGAGGTTGGGACTAGGCCAAGATACGCAGTATTTT.

V gene TRBV20-1 combines with J gene TRBJ1-1, with a weak D call TRBD1 (5 bases). Germline-derived CDR1 and CDR2 are DFQATT and SNEGSKA (reference sequence). V gave up 3 bases and J gave up 6 bases, with 17 bases separating them. The length of the CDR3 is 14 residues. CDR3 loop: CSARVSQGSAEAFF. CDR3 sequence (DNA): TGCAGTGCTAGGGTATCCCAGGGCAGCGCTGAAGCTTTCTTT.

This clonotype was observed many times. This chain connects TRBV29-1 to TRBJ2-1; D possibly corresponds to TRBD1 (5 bases). Germline assignment: CDR1 SQVTM and CDR2 ANQGSEA. The CDR3 runs to 12 residues. Between the trimmed V and J ends, which lost 5 bases and 4 bases, there was a span of 9 bases. The CDR3, as DNA: TGCAGCGTTCATCAGGGTTACAATGAGCAGTTCTTC. Encoded protein: CSVHQGYNEQFF.

In its sample, this clonotype was seen many times. The chain employs TRBV29-1 and TRBJ2-7; 12 bases agree with TRBD2. The CDR3 has 14 residues. CDR1 is SQVTM, CDR2 ANQGSEA, per germline. With V trimmed by 4 bases and J by 7 bases, 8 bases remained unmatched. CDR3 coding DNA: TGCAGCGTTGTTAACGGACTAGCGGGGTATGAGCAGTACTTC. This sequence encodes CSVVNGLAGYEQYF.

This clonotype has at least ten counts. The chain has TRBV29-1 and TRBJ2-1; the match to TRBD2 covers 10 bases. V lost 7 bases, J lost 3 bases, and 9 bases stayed unmatched. CDR3 length: 15 residues. CDR1 SQVTM and CDR2 ANQGSEA come from the germline V gene. In DNA form, the CDR3 reads TGCAGCGCCACACCCGGACTAGCGGACTACAATGAGCAGTTCTTC. Its protein is CSATPGLADYNEQFF.